The present T cell receptor beta chain was sequenced within a study of T cell repertoires in cytomegalovirus infection. Looking at the study overall: CMV infection and matching HLA type were both indicated by public TCR beta signatures. Regarding the study as a whole: Summed public TCR beta family frequency identified CMV carriers bearing the relevant HLA. HLA-C-restricted CMV-specific TCR beta clonotypes prevailed in the ex vivo response.

There are a few counts of this clonotype. Its antigen remains unknown. The junction had 11 bases not matched to a gene; V was cut back by 4 bases and J by 12 bases. The CDR3 is made up of 15 amino acids. From germline, CDR1 is MNHEY and CDR2 SVGAGI. TCRdb fed the reads into MiXCR, producing one record per CDR3 protein. The profile shows roughly 920,000 distinct CDR3 sequences, roughly 30% of them singletons. This sequence joins TRBV6-5 and TRBJ2-1; 11 bases fit TRBD2. Sequencing was performed on cultured CD8+ T cells from PBMCs, taken from culture after CMV antigen stimulation. This sequence originates from a human donor in good health (CMV status not recorded). Some clones in this sample may be carry-over from other donors' samples. In nucleotides, the CDR3 is TGTGCCAGCAGTTCGGATAGCGGGGGGGTAGGGGGGCAGTTCTTC. Translating gives CASSSDSGGVGGQFF.